Listed below are T cell receptor beta chains from one sample, sequenced in a study of blood T cell repertoires in COVID-19. Clones were sequenced by immunoSEQ multiplex PCR, and TCRdb holds only the in-frame ones, with some missing. Of nearly 350,000 clones listed, under 95% are singletons. The sequencing input was peripheral blood. The source of these receptors is a woman aged 18-30 years who had recovered from COVID-19. Each CDR3 is given with its conserved first and last residue. Each record gives: V gene, clone size, CDR3 protein. Rows may omit the clone size; those that give it use once, few, many or a size class.

>TRBV28|NA
CASSLSRVRKGVSNQPQHF
>TRBV3-1/TRBV3-2|NA
CASSQESSETQYF
>TRBV4-3|NA
CASSQEALAGGGGTDTQYF
>TRBV2|NA
CASSEVGTTGNTEAFF
>TRBV27|NA
CASSRSGSRSNEQFF
>TRBV5-6|NA
CASSLGLAGADEQFF
>TRBV6-2/TRBV6-3|NA
CASSYPPGAGTDTQYF
>TRBV15|once
CATSARLAGIGELFF
>TRBV11-3|NA
CASSFTTTEASTQYF
>TRBV11-2|NA
CASSNGLYNEQFF
>TRBV20-1|NA
CSARWSYGYTF
>TRBV7-2|few
CASSLRGQGLSTDTQYF
>TRBV10-2|NA
CASSDVAGDTEAFF
>TRBV7-2|NA
CASSTPGGGYNEQFF
>TRBV7-9|once
CASSYDQGGTEAFF
>TRBV13|once
CASSSGLAGRERETQYF
>TRBV7-2|NA
CASETPGVDEKLFF
>TRBV9|NA
CASSAFLAGGFSYNEQFF
>TRBV6-5|NA
CASTATSPNEQFF
>TRBV9|NA
CASSVSGGYQETQYF
>TRBV7-7|NA
CASSVGGGEETQYF
>TRBV4-1|NA
CASSQEGVDTEAFF
>TRBV6-5|NA
CASRWTGNTEAFF
>TRBV13|once
CASSSARTAGELFF
>TRBV2|NA
CASSGRDQETQYF
>TRBV3-1/TRBV3-2|NA
CASSGAGGGDTQYF
>TRBV6-2/TRBV6-3|few
CASSYMGRKGYTF
>TRBV13|once
CASSLWDSRTDTQYF
>TRBV20-1|NA
CSAPSGYGYTF
>TRBV9|NA
CASSVGGTDTQYF
>TRBV2|NA
CASSDPTLAGGHNEQFF
>TRBV11-2|NA
CASSLDLVGAYNEQFF
>TRBV24-1|once
CATSDGMTGSGYTF
>TRBV28|NA
CASRTGGVVYNEQFF
>TRBV27|NA
CASSLGRRYQPNQPQHF